This T cell receptor (beta chain) was identified during a study of blood T cell repertoires in COVID-19. In the authors' workflow: Quantification of nucleated cells was approximated via reference gene primer amplification. TCRdb keeps only in-frame clones here, not all; method: immunoSEQ multiplex PCR. Clone size and the V and J calls come from that table; the DNA yielded D and trimming. The sample has about 190,000 clones; around 85% are singletons. V lost 6 bases and J 0 bases, leaving 10 bases between the germline ends. This CDR3 comprises 14 residues. CDR1 SGHVS and CDR2 FQNEAQ come from the germline V gene.

Sequenced material: peripheral blood. The chain combines TRBV7-8 with TRBJ2-3; D ambiguous. This TCR was recovered from an elderly man with COVID-19, enrolled during active disease. The CDR3: CASSESSSTDTQYF. The CDR3 DNA reads TGTGCCAGCAGTGAGAGTTCTAGCACAGATACGCAGTATTTT.